The next 22 T cell receptor beta chains were all read from a single sample in a study of T cell responses to AZD1222 COVID-19 vaccine. Repertoires were generated with immunoSEQ multiplex PCR, while TCRdb's copy carries only in-frame clones and drops some. The table has about 130,000 clones, 85% to 95% seen once. This material consisted of peripheral blood, taken 28 days after the second AZD1222 dose. These receptors all stem from an adult who received the AZD1222 COVID-19 vaccine.

The V call is TRBV18, the J call TRBJ1-1, with a weak D call TRBD1 (6 bases). Trimming pared 3 bases from V and 4 bases from J, leaving 18 bases between. In germline, CDR1 is KGHSH, CDR2 LQKENI. The CDR3 has 16 amino acids. Here the CDR3 reads CASSPRAAGDGTEAFF. The CDR3 nucleotides read TGTGCCAGCTCACCTCGCGCCGCAGGGGATGGCACTGAAGCTTTCTTT.

J is TRBJ1-4 and V is TRBV2, with a weak D call TRBD1 (6 bases). Trimming took off 6 bases at V and 3 bases at J, with 20 bases between the two ends. CDR3 size: 17 residues. In germline, CDR1 is SNHLY, CDR2 FYNNEI. DNA of the CDR3: TGTGCCAGCAGATACCGGCGAGGGGACAAGGCTAATGAAAAACTGTTTTTT. It encodes CASRYRRGDKANEKLFF.

This clone was seen just once. The V call is TRBV5-1, the J call TRBJ2-5; 8 bases are a match to TRBD2. CDR3 length: 14 amino acids. The ends lost 3 bases at V and 7 bases at J; junction bases unmatched: 8. Germline V gives CDR1 SGHRS, CDR2 YFSETQ. The CDR3 sequence is CASSYPGGAGTQYF. The CDR3 DNA reads as TGCGCCAGCAGCTACCCGGGGGGGGCCGGGACCCAGTACTTC.

The chain carries TRBV2 and TRBJ2-1; 12 bases match TRBD2. Germline trimming cut 5 bases from V and 5 bases from J; bases unmatched to any gene: 4. In germline, CDR1 is SNHLY, CDR2 FYNNEI. The CDR3 has 15 amino acids. CDR3 region: CASSFWTSGNNEQFF. The CDR3 DNA is TGTGCCAGCAGTTTCTGGACTAGCGGGAACAATGAGCAGTTCTTC.

The chain carries TRBV5-4 and TRBJ1-6; a weak D match, TRBD1 (6 bases). In germline, CDR1 is SGHNT, CDR2 YYREEE (reference sequence). CDR3 size: 14 residues. Deletions cut 2 bases from V and 9 bases from J, with 12 bases between. The CDR3 coding sequence is TGTGCCAGCAGCTTCACCGGGACAACTTCACCCCTCCACTTT. Protein sequence: CASSFTGTTSPLHF.

The chain recombines TRBV3-1 (or the pseudogene TRBV3-2) with TRBJ1-2; D not resolved. Germline V gives CDR1 LGHDT, CDR2 YNNKEL (reference sequence). V gave up 1 base and J gave up 6 bases, with 6 bases separating them. The CDR3 consists of 12 residues. CDR3 loop: CASSQAVHGYTF. CDR3 bases: TGTGCCAGCAGCCAAGCCGTTCATGGCTACACCTTC.

The chain employs TRBV27 and TRBJ1-6; D is uncertain. CDR1 and CDR2 (germline): MNHEY, SMNVEV (reference sequence). This CDR3 has 15 residues. V dropped 3 bases and J dropped 7 bases, with 13 bases sitting between them. Here the CDR3 reads CASSFERGVNSPLHF. The DNA of the CDR3 is TGTGCCAGCAGTTTCGAGCGCGGGGTAAATTCACCCCTCCACTTT.

The rearrangement uses TRBV2 and TRBJ1-2; D remains ambiguous. This CDR3 is built from 13 residues. Germline CDR1 and CDR2: SNHLY and FYNNEI. The V end was cut by 3 bases, the J end by 7 bases, with 12 bases between. The CDR3 DNA sequence: TGTGCCAGCAGTGATTGGGGTTTGGGTGGCTACACCTTC. It specifies CASSDWGLGGYTF.

J is TRBJ1-1 and V is TRBV10-3; no clear D gene. Trimming stripped 3 bases from V and 3 bases from J, with 14 bases between. Germline V lookup: CDR1 ENHRY, CDR2 SYGVKD. The CDR3 is 15 residues long. The CDR3 bases are TGTGCCATCAGTGACTGGAAGGTTGCGGACACTGAAGCTTTCTTT. It is translated as CAISDWKVADTEAFF.

CDR3 nucleotides: TGTGCCAGCAGCTTAATTGGTTTGGAAGAGGGGCAGTACTTC. It translates to CASSLIGLEEGQYF. The V call is TRBV7-2, the J call TRBJ2-7; D is possibly TRBD2 (5 bases). This CDR3 comprises 14 residues. V shed 2 bases and J shed 9 bases, with 17 bases lying between them. Germline CDR1 SGHTA, CDR2 FQGNSA.

The chain is built from TRBV6-5 and TRBJ2-1, with 7 nucleotides matching TRBD1. The CDR3 sequence is 15 residues long. Germline-derived CDR1 and CDR2 are MNHEY and SVGAGI. V trimming: 6 bases; J trimming: 4 bases; junction bases outside the gene matches: 9. The CDR3 region has the DNA TGTGCCAGCAGGGTCACAGGGGACGGATACAATGAGCAGTTCTTC. Amino acids: CASRVTGDGYNEQFF.

This chain joins TRBV7-6 and TRBJ2-3, with TRBD2 identical over 12 bases. The CDR3 is 14 residues long. Germline V lookup: CDR1 SGHVS, CDR2 FNYEAQ. V shed 5 bases and J 6 bases; nucleotides not matched to a gene: 3. CDR3 coding DNA: TGTGCCAGCAGCCGTGGACTAGCGGGGGATACGCAGTATTTT. Its translation: CASSRGLAGDTQYF. The full variable domain, with the rest looked up from reference TRBV7-6 and TRBJ2-3, is GAGVSQSPRYKVTKRGQDVALRCDPISGHVSLYWYRQALGQGPEFLTYFNYEAQQDKSGLPNDRFSAERPEGSISTLTIQRTEQRDSAMYRCASSRGLAGDTQYFGPGTRLTVL.

The CDR3: CASSPTTVNTEAFF. CDR3 nucleotides: TGTGCCAGCAGCCCTACCACGGTGAACACTGAAGCTTTCTTT. The chain is built from TRBV9 and TRBJ1-1; D is unclear. This CDR3 comprises 14 residues. V lost 4 bases to trimming and J lost 0 bases, with 10 bases between them. In germline, CDR1 is SGDLS, CDR2 YYNGEE.

This chain connects TRBV19 to TRBJ1-1, with TRBD1 matching 9 bases. Germline V gene sequence: CDR1 LNHDA, CDR2 SQIVND (reference sequence). The CDR3 consists of 18 residues. The V gene end was trimmed by 4 bases and the J gene end by 0 bases; junction bases not matched to a gene: 12. For the CDR3, the DNA is TGTGCCAGTAGTAGCCCTCCAGGGACAGGGAGCATGAACACTGAAGCTTTCTTT. Translation: CASSSPPGTGSMNTEAFF.

This clone showed up just once. This chain links TRBV6-2 or TRBV6-3 with TRBJ1-2; the D gene is possibly TRBD1 (6 bases). The CDR3 totals 13 residues. V was pared by 5 bases and J by 8 bases, with 15 bases between. CDR1 is MNHEY and CDR2 is SVGEGT in the germline V gene. The CDR3: CASSDGHGGGYTF. The DNA for the CDR3 is TGTGCCAGCAGTGACGGACATGGGGGCGGCTACACCTTC.

The chain recombines TRBV6-2 or TRBV6-3 with TRBJ1-5, with TRBD1 matching 10 bases. CDR1 and CDR2 (germline): MNHEY, SVGEGT. CDR3 length equals 16 residues. Trimming removed 6 bases from V and 4 bases from J; junction bases left unmatched: 9. CDR3 in amino acids: CASSLDRGFGNQPQHF. The CDR3 DNA reads as TGTGCCAGCAGCTTGGACAGGGGGTTCGGTAATCAGCCCCAGCATTTT.

The V gene is TRBV20-1, the J gene TRBJ2-3; 10 nucleotides agree with TRBD2. This CDR3 contains 15 residues. Germline lookup yields CDR1 DFQATT and CDR2 SNEGSKA (reference sequence). V lost 3 bases and J lost 4; bases outside the gene matches: 7. CDR3: CSASRSSGGADTQYF. CDR3 DNA sequence: TGCAGTGCTAGTAGGTCTAGCGGGGGAGCAGATACGCAGTATTTT.

CDR3 sequence (DNA): TGTGCCAGCAGTCCGCAGTGGGGATGGTTCCCCTACGAGCAGTACTTC. Protein sequence: CASSPQWGWFPYEQYF. The chain is built from TRBV27 and TRBJ2-7, with D unclear. The CDR3 contains 16 residues. CDR1 and CDR2 (germline): MNHEY, SMNVEV (reference sequence). Trimming removed 5 bases from V and 2 bases from J, with 19 bases in between.

V usage is TRBV9 and J usage is TRBJ1-2, with D hard to call. The germline CDR1 and CDR2 sequences are SGDLS and YYNGEE. The CDR3 length is 14 residues. V was shortened by 0 bases and J by 2 bases, with 8 bases between the two germline ends. The CDR3 nucleotides are TGTGCCAGCAGCGTAGCCCCCGGGAACTATGGCTACACCTTC. Protein: CASSVAPGNYGYTF.

This chain uses TRBV6-1 with TRBJ2-3; D uncertain. Germline V gives CDR1 MNHNS, CDR2 SASEGT. Trimming took 2 bases from V and 5 from J, leaving 14 bases between them. The CDR3 has 15 residues. CDR3 sequence: CASSELVFSGDTQYF. The DNA for the CDR3 is TGTGCCAGCAGTGAACTCGTTTTTTCGGGAGATACGCAGTATTTT.

The J gene is TRBJ1-5, the V gene TRBV19; the D gene is possibly TRBD1 (5 bases). Per the germline V gene, CDR1 is LNHDA and CDR2 is SQIVND (reference sequence). The V gene lost 3 bases and the J gene lost 1 base, with 10 bases spanning the gap. This CDR3 region has 15 residues. The CDR3 region has the DNA TGTGCCAGTAGTATGGGACCTCTCAGCAATCAGCCCCAGCATTTT. It encodes CASSMGPLSNQPQHF.

The chain is built from TRBV30 and TRBJ1-5; D may be TRBD1 (5 bases). V lost 2 bases and J 1 base, leaving 9 bases between the germline ends. Germline V gene data show CDR1 as GTSNPN and CDR2 as SVGIG (reference sequence). The CDR3 runs to 14 residues. In nucleotides, the CDR3 is TGTGCCTGGAGTATGGGACCCAGCAATCAGCCCCAGCATTTT. This gives the protein CAWSMGPSNQPQHF.